This T cell receptor (beta chain) was recovered during a study of T cell responses to AZD1222 COVID-19 vaccine. This table comes from immunoSEQ multiplex PCR, and its TCRdb copy is limited to in-frame clones, with some not included. The sample shows around 180,000 clones, about 90% of them seen only once. The CDR3 covers 14 residues. Germline lookup yields CDR1 MNHEY and CDR2 SMNVEV (reference sequence). V gave up 4 bases and J gave up 2 bases; unmatched junction bases: 4. This TCR was sampled from an adult in good health. The specimen comprised peripheral blood, sampled on day 0 of AZD1222 vaccination. This chain joins TRBV27 and TRBJ1-2, with 7 bases fitting TRBD1. CDR3 sequence reads: CASSSRTGNYGYTF. The DNA for the CDR3 is TGTGCCAGCAGTTCCCGGACAGGCAACTATGGCTACACCTTC.